A single sample gave rise to the 23 T cell receptor beta chains below, sequenced in a study of blood T cell repertoires in COVID-19 (dated by TCRdb to the early 2020s). Receptors were amplified or captured by the immunoSEQ multiplex PCR assay. TCRdb stores this immuneACCESS table with in-frame sequences only. Part of the clones is absent; in the studies checked, under half of the shortfall reflects unresolved V genes, and no reason is known for the rest. The sample profile shows about 26,000 clones; 85% to 95% of them were found once. Approximately 2% of the sample is in the top ten clones. Sequencing used peripheral blood. The receptors originated from a human donor in a cohort sampled during active COVID-19.

The J gene is TRBJ1-4, the V gene TRBV15; 9 bases are shared with TRBD1. This CDR3 is 16 amino acids long. The V gene's germline CDR1 is LNHNV and CDR2 YYDKDF (reference sequence). V lost 2 bases to trimming and J lost 7 bases; unmatched junction nucleotides: 8. The CDR3 reads CATSRHRDREGEKLFF. CDR3 coding DNA: TGTGCCACCAGCAGACACCGGGACAGGGAGGGTGAAAAACTGTTTTTT.

The chain combines TRBV4-2 with TRBJ2-7, with 7 bases matching TRBD1. The CDR3 loop spans 16 amino acids. Germline CDR1 reads LGHNA; CDR2 reads YNFKEQ. Trimming cost V 4 bases and J 0 bases; bases outside gene matches: 9. This chain's CDR3 is CASSRDRATSSYEQYF. The CDR3 DNA reads TGTGCCAGCAGCCGAGACAGGGCCACAAGCTCCTACGAGCAGTACTTC.

V gene TRBV6-6 combines with J gene TRBJ1-2; TRBD1 matches at 11 bases. CDR1 and CDR2 (germline): MNHNY, SVGAGI (reference sequence). V was pared by 6 bases and J by 4 bases, with 4 bases of the junction left unmatched. The CDR3 length is 14 residues. As DNA, the CDR3 is TGTGCCAGCAGGGGACAGGGGGTAATCTATGGCTACACCTTC. Its protein is CASRGQGVIYGYTF.

The chain carries TRBV19 and TRBJ1-5, with D possibly being TRBD1 (5 bases). This CDR3 spans 16 amino acids. CDR1 and CDR2 (germline): LNHDA, SQIVND (reference sequence). V gave up 2 bases and J gave up 4 bases, with 15 bases separating them. The CDR3 DNA is TGTGCCAGTAGTATAATCTTCGGGGGTGGAAATCAGCCCCAGCATTTT. Its protein product is CASSIIFGGGNQPQHF.

The V gene is TRBV3-1 (or the pseudogene TRBV3-2), the J gene TRBJ2-2, with a weak D call TRBD2 (5 bases). The CDR3 length is 16 residues. V was shortened by 2 bases and J by 6 bases, with 16 bases between the two germline ends. Germline lookup yields CDR1 LGHDT and CDR2 YNNKEL (reference sequence). The CDR3 sequence: CASSQMLPGGAGELFF. The CDR3 bases are TGTGCCAGCAGCCAAATGTTACCCGGAGGAGCCGGGGAGCTGTTTTTT.

This clone was counted a single time. The rearrangement links TRBV24-1 to TRBJ2-1; the D gene is possibly TRBD2 (6 bases). Germline V CDR1 and CDR2: KGHDR, SFDVKD. V lost 4 bases to trimming and J lost 9 bases, with 21 bases between them. CDR3 length: 16 residues. The CDR3: CATSDPSAKSGAEQFF. The CDR3 bases are TGTGCCACCAGTGACCCTAGCGCGAAGTCGGGAGCTGAGCAGTTCTTC.

The rearrangement links TRBV6-4 to TRBJ1-5; D possibly corresponds to TRBD1 (5 bases). CDR3 length equals 15 residues. Germline V gene data show CDR1 as MRHNA and CDR2 as SNTAGT. Trimming pared 4 bases from V and 3 bases from J, leaving 13 bases between. The CDR3 loop reads CASSVNWGVNQPQHF. CDR3 sequence (DNA): TGTGCCAGCAGTGTTAACTGGGGGGTCAATCAGCCCCAGCATTTT.

The chain uses TRBV11-3 and TRBJ2-5, with a tentative D call TRBD2 (5 bases). From germline, CDR1 is SGHNT and CDR2 YENEEA. V lost 2 bases and J lost 2, with 9 bases in between. CDR3 length: 14 residues. CDR3 coding DNA: TGTGCCAGCAGCTTATCGCAGCGGCAAGAGACCCAGTACTTC. Protein sequence: CASSLSQRQETQYF.

In this sample, this clone turned up a few times. V usage is TRBV7-6 and J usage is TRBJ2-7, with a possible D match to TRBD2 (7 bases). This CDR3 is 15 amino acids long. The germline V gene has CDR1 SGHVS and CDR2 FNYEAQ. V lost 5 bases, J lost 6 bases, and 20 bases lay in between. Here the CDR3 DNA reads TGTGCCAGCAGCGGAGGGACCCGGGGGGCGGGCGAGCAGTACTTC. Protein product: CASSGGTRGAGEQYF.

Written as DNA, the CDR3 is TGTGCCAGCAGTGAATACCTCCCGGGGAACGGATATGGCTACACCTTC. This gives the protein CASSEYLPGNGYGYTF. The rearrangement joins TRBV6-1 to TRBJ1-2; D not resolved. Trimming left V 2 bases short and J 5 bases short, with 18 bases between. The CDR3 length is 16 residues. Germline V gene sequence: CDR1 MNHNS, CDR2 SASEGT.

This clone was recorded only once. This chain uses TRBV11-3 with TRBJ2-7, with 7 bases lining up with TRBD2. Trimming at V came to 0 bases and at J to 2 bases, leaving 7 bases not matched to a gene. Looked up from germline, CDR1 is SGHNT and CDR2 is YENEEA. The CDR3 extends over 16 amino acids. DNA of the CDR3: TGTGCCAGCAGCTTAGAAATCGTGGGGAGGGCCTACGAGCAGTACTTC. This translates into CASSLEIVGRAYEQYF.

V is TRBV29-1 and J is TRBJ2-1, with 8 bases identical to TRBD2. Trimming at V came to 1 base and at J to 0 bases, leaving 5 bases not matched to a gene. The germline V gene encodes CDR1 SQVTM and CDR2 ANQGSEA. The CDR3 has 16 residues. The CDR3 DNA sequence: TGCAGCGTTGAAGGGCGGGAGGAAGGCTCCTACAATGAGCAGTTCTTC. It specifies CSVEGREEGSYNEQFF.

The chain employs TRBV7-2 and TRBJ1-1, with TRBD1 matching over 7 bases. The V gene's germline CDR1 is SGHTA and CDR2 FQGNSA. V lost 4 bases to trimming and J lost 3 bases; unmatched junction nucleotides: 5. This CDR3 is 14 amino acids long. The CDR3 spells CASSSGQEHTEAFF. The DNA for the CDR3 is TGTGCCAGCAGCTCCGGACAGGAGCACACTGAAGCTTTCTTT.

The CDR3 nucleotides read TGTGCCAGCAGTTTAGGGACAGACCTCGGGGAGCTGTTTTTT. Its translation is CASSLGTDLGELFF. This chain joins TRBV28 and TRBJ2-2; 7 bases map to TRBD1. The V segment lost 2 bases and the J segment 7 bases; nucleotides outside the gene matches: 4. Germline CDR1 MDHEN, CDR2 SYDVKM. This CDR3 is built from 14 residues.

V gene TRBV4-2 combines with J gene TRBJ2-7; TRBD2 might be the D (6 bases). The germline V and J ends were trimmed by 3 bases and 10 bases, with 16 bases remaining between them. CDR3 length: 13 residues. CDR1 is LGHNA, CDR2 YNFKEQ, per germline. The CDR3 loop reads CASSHAGPSAQYF. The CDR3 coding sequence is TGTGCCAGCAGCCACGCGGGGCCCTCGGCCCAGTACTTC.

This rearrangement joins TRBV10-3 to TRBJ1-2; unclear D gene. The germline V and J ends were trimmed by 1 base and 5 bases, with 8 bases remaining between them. Germline V gives CDR1 ENHRY, CDR2 SYGVKD. This CDR3 has 13 amino acids. CDR3 protein: CAISEFAVYGYTF. DNA of the CDR3: TGTGCCATCAGTGAGTTCGCAGTATATGGCTACACCTTC.

The chain recombines TRBV11-2 with TRBJ1-6, with D possibly matching TRBD1 (5 bases). V lost 5 bases to trimming and J lost 8 bases, with 16 bases between them. In germline, CDR1 is SGHAT, CDR2 FQNNGV. This CDR3 contains 15 residues. The CDR3 is CASSPQGKTHSPLHF. CDR3 coding DNA: TGTGCCAGCAGCCCGCAGGGCAAGACACATTCACCCCTCCACTTT.

The V call is TRBV18, the J call TRBJ1-2, with D perhaps TRBD1 (6 bases). Germline assignment: CDR1 KGHSH and CDR2 LQKENI. V lost 6 bases and J 6 bases, leaving 11 bases between the germline ends. The CDR3 spans 12 residues. CDR3 nucleotides: TGTGCCAGCTCTTCCGACAGGAATGGCTACACCTTC. This translates into CASSSDRNGYTF. Looking up the rest from reference TRBV18 and TRBJ1-2 gives the full variable domain: NAGVMQNPRHLVRRRGQEARLRCSPMKGHSHVYWYRQLPEEGLKFMVYLQKENIIDESGMPKERFSAEFPKEGPSILRIQQVVRGDSAAYFCASSSDRNGYTFGSGTRLTVV.

The rearrangement joins TRBV11-2 to TRBJ1-5; 7 nucleotides match TRBD1. Looked up from germline, CDR1 is SGHAT and CDR2 is FQNNGV. The CDR3 contains 15 residues. The ends lost 2 bases at V and 1 base at J; junction bases unmatched: 2. The CDR3 nucleotides are TGTGCCAGCAGCTTATACAGGGGAAGCAATCAGCCCCAGCATTTT. Protein: CASSLYRGSNQPQHF.

There are a few counts of this clone. The V call is TRBV11-2, the J call TRBJ1-2; the D gene is possibly TRBD1 (5 bases). V was cut by 5 bases and J by 4 bases, with 17 bases left in between. Germline CDR1 is SGHAT and CDR2 is FQNNGV. The CDR3 runs to 15 residues. CDR3 region: CASSRPGEVSYGYTF. As DNA, the CDR3 is TGTGCCAGCAGCCGGCCGGGGGAGGTTAGCTATGGCTACACCTTC.

The chain uses TRBV11-3 and TRBJ2-2, with TRBD2 as a possible D gene (6 bases). Per germline, CDR1 SGHNT and CDR2 YENEEA. V lost 3 bases and J 5 bases, leaving 13 bases between the germline ends. The CDR3 consists of 15 residues. As DNA, the CDR3 is TGTGCCAGCAGCTTTGTAAGCGGGTTGACCGGGGAGCTGTTTTTT. Amino acid sequence: CASSFVSGLTGELFF.

This chain connects TRBV6-4 to TRBJ1-4, with 7 bases identical to TRBD1. The CDR3 contains 13 residues. With V trimmed by 2 bases and J by 10 bases, 4 bases remained unmatched. CDR1 MRHNA and CDR2 SNTAGT come from the germline V gene. CDR3 sequence reads: CASSDRGHGKLFF. Written as DNA, the CDR3 is TGTGCCAGCAGTGACAGGGGGCATGGAAAACTGTTTTTT.

The rearrangement uses TRBV5-6 and TRBJ2-7; 7 bases map to TRBD2. This CDR3 has 14 residues. Germline CDR1 is SGHDT and CDR2 is YYEEEE. The V and J ends lost 4 bases and 3 bases, in that order; junction bases with no gene match: 7. CDR3 sequence (DNA): TGTGCCAGCAGCCTGTATCGCGGGAGCTACGAGCAGTACTTC. The encoded protein is CASSLYRGSYEQYF.